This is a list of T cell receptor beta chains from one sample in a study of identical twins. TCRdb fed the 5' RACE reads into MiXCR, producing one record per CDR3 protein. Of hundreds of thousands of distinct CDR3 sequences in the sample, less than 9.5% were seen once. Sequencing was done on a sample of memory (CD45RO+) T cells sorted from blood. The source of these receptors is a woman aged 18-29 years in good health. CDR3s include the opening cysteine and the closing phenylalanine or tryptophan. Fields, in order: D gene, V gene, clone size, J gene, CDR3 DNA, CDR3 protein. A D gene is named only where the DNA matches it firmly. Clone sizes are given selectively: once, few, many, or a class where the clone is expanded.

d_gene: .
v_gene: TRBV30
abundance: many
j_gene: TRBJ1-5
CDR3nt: TGTGCCTGGAGTGTAAGGGGATCTCAGCCCCAGCATTTT
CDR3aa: CAWSVRGSQPQHF

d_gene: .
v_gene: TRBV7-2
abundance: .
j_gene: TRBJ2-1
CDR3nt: TGTGCCAGCAGCTCCGCTGGGGGAGTAGTCTACAATGAGCAGTTCTTC
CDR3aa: CASSSAGGVVYNEQFF

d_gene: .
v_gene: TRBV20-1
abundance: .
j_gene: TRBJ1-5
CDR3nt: TGCAGTGCTGACCGGGGTACAGACCAGCCCCAGCATTTT
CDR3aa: CSADRGTDQPQHF

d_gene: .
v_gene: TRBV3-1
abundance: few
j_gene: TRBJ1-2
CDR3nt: TGTGCCAGCAGCCAACGGGCAGGGGACTATGGCTACACCTTC
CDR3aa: CASSQRAGDYGYTF

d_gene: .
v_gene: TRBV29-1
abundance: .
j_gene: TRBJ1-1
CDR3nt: TGCAGCGTTGTAGTGGCAGGCGAAGCTTTCTTT
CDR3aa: CSVVVAGEAFF

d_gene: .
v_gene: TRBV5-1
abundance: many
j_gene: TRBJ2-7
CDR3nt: TGCGCCAGCAGCTTGGACAGGACCCGTTACGAGCAGTACTTC
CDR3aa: CASSLDRTRYEQYF

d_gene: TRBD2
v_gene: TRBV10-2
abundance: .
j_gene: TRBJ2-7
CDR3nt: TGCGCCAGCGTCCTAGCGGGAGCCTACGAGCAGTACTTC
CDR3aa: CASVLAGAYEQYF

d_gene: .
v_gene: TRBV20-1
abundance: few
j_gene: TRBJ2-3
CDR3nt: TGCAGTGCTAGATTTCCTGACACAGATACGCAGTATTTT
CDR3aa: CSARFPDTDTQYF

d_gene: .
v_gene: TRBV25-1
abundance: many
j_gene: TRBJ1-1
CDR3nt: TGTGCCAGCACCCAGAGAATGAACACTGAAGCTTTCTTT
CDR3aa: CASTQRMNTEAFF

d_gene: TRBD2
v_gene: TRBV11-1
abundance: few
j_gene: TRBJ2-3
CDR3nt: TGTGCCAGCAGCTTGAAGGGGCCTTTTAGCGGGAGCACAGATACGCAGTATTTT
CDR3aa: CASSLKGPFSGSTDTQYF

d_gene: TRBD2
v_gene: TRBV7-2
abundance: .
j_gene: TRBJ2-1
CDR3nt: TGTGCCAGCAGCTTAGATACGGGGGGAGACTACAATGAGCAGTTCTTC
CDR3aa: CASSLDTGGDYNEQFF

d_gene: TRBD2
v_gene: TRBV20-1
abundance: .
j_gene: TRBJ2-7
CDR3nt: TGCAGTGCTAGAGATCTCAGTGGTAGCGGGGGCTCCTACGAGCAGTACTTC
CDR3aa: CSARDLSGSGGSYEQYF

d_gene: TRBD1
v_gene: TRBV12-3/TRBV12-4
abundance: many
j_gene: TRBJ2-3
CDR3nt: TGTGCCAGCAGTCCACGGGACAGGGGGAGAGATACGCAGTATTTT
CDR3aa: CASSPRDRGRDTQYF

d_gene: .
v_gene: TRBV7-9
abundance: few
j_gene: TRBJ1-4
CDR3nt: TGTGCCAGCAGCCCGCAGGGTAATGAAAAACTGTTTTTT
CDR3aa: CASSPQGNEKLFF

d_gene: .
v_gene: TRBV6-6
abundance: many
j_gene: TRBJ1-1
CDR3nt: TGTGCCAGCAGGATATATATGAACACTGAAGCTTTCTTT
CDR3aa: CASRIYMNTEAFF

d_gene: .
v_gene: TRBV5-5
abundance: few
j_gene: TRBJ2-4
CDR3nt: TGTGCCAGCAGCTTGTGGGGAGCCAAAAACATTCAGTACTTC
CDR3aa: CASSLWGAKNIQYF

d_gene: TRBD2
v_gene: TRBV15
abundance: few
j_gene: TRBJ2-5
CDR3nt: TGTGCCACCAGCAGAGGAAGCGGGGGGACCCAAGAGACCCAGTACTTC
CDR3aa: CATSRGSGGTQETQYF

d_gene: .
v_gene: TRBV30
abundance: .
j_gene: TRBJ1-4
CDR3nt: TGTGCCTGCCTGCGAGGTGAAAAACTGTTTTTT
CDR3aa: CACLRGEKLFF

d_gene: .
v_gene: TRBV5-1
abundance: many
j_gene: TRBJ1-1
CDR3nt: TGCGCCAGCAGCTTGGAGTCAATGGGGAACACTGAAGCTTTCTTT
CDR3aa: CASSLESMGNTEAFF

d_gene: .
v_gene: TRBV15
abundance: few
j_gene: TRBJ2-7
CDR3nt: TGTGCCACCAGCAGAGATCAAGGGGGGCGCGAGCAGTACTTC
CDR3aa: CATSRDQGGREQYF

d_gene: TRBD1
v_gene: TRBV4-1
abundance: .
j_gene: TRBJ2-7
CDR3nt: TGCGCCAGCAGCGTCCGGACAGGGGGATACTACGAGCAGTACTTC
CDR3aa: CASSVRTGGYYEQYF

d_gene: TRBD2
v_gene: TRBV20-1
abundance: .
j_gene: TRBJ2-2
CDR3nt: TGCAGTGCCCTGGGCAAGAGCGGGAGGGTCACCGGGGAGCTGTTTTTT
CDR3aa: CSALGKSGRVTGELFF

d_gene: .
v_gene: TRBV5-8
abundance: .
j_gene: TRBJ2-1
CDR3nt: TGTGCCAGCAGCTGGGGGGGGGCGAGCGGGGTCCACAATGAGCAGTTCTTC
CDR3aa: CASSWGGASGVHNEQFF

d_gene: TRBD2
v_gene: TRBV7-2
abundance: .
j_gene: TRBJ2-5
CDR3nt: TGTGCCAGCAGCTCAGCGGGAGGGCAAGGGGCCCAGTACTTC
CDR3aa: CASSSAGGQGAQYF

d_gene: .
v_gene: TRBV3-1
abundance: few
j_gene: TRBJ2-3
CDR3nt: TGTGCCAGCAGCAAAGAAGGGGTCGGCACAGATACGCAGTATTTT
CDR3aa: CASSKEGVGTDTQYF

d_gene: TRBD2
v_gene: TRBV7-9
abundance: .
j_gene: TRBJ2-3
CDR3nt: TGTGCCAGCAGCACTAGCGGCCAAAGCACAGATACGCAGTATTTT
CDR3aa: CASSTSGQSTDTQYF

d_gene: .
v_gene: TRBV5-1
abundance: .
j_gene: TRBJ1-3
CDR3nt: TGCGCCAGCGGTGAGAGCGGCTCTGGAAACACCATATATTTT
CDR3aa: CASGESGSGNTIYF

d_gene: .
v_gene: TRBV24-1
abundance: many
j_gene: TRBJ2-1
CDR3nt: TGTGCCACCAGTGATTTGCATACGGGTGAGCAGTTCTTC
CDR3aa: CATSDLHTGEQFF

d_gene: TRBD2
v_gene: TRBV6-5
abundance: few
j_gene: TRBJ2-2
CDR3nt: TGTGCCAGCAGTTACGGCGGGACTAGCGGGAGTCCCGGGGAGCTGTTTTTT
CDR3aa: CASSYGGTSGSPGELFF

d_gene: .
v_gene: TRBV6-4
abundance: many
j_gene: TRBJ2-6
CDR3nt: TGTGCCAGCAGTGACGGACACTCTGGGGCCAACGTCCTGACTTTC
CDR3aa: CASSDGHSGANVLTF

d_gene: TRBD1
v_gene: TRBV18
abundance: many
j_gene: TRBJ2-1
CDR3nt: TGTGCCAGCTCACCCCCGACAGGGGGTACGGACAATGAGCAGTTCTTC
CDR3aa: CASSPPTGGTDNEQFF

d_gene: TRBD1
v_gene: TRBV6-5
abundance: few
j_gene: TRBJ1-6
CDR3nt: TGTGCCAGCAGTACTCTAGGTGGGACAGGGTCTTCACCCCTCCACTTT
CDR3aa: CASSTLGGTGSSPLHF

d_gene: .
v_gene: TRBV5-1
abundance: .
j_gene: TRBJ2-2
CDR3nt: TGCGCCAGCAGCCCTGACGGGGCGGACGGCACCGGGGAGCTGTTTTTT
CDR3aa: CASSPDGADGTGELFF

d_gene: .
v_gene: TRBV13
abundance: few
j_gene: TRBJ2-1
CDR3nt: TGTGCCAGCAGCTTTTTTGGTGAGCAGTTCTTC
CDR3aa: CASSFFGEQFF

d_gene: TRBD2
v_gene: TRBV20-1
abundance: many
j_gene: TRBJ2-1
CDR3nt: TGCAGTGCTAGCCGGGGACTAGCGGGAACTGAGCAGTTCTTC
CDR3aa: CSASRGLAGTEQFF

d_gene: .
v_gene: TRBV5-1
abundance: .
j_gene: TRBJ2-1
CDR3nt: TGCGCCAGCAGCTTTGCGGGACCCGAGGATGAGCAGTTCTTC
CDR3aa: CASSFAGPEDEQFF

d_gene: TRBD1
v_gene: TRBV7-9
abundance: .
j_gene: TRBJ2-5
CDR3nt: TGTGCCAGCAGCAGGGGACAGAATCTAGAGACCCAGTACTTC
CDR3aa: CASSRGQNLETQYF

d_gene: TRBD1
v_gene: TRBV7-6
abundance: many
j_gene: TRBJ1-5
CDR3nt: TGTGCCAGCAGCCCCTTGACAGGGTTGTTTCAGCCCCAGCATTTT
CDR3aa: CASSPLTGLFQPQHF

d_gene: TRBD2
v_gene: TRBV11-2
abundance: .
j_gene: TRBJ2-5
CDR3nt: TGTGCCAGCACTGTAGCGGGGGGGGAGACCCAGTACTTC
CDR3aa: CASTVAGGETQYF

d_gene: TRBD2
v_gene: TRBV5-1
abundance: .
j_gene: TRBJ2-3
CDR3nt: TGCGCCAGCAGCTTGGCCGGGGTACTAGCGGGGAGTGTGCAGTATTTT
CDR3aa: CASSLAGVLAGSVQYF

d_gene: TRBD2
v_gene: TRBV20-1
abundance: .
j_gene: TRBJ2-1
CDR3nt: TGCAGTGCTAGAGATCGGCGGCGGCCTACGGGGGGTGAGCAGTTCTTC
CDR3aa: CSARDRRRPTGGEQFF

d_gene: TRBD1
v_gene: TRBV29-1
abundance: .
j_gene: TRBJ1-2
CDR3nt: TGCAGCGTTGAAGCCCGGGACAGGGGGCTGTTTAACTATGGCTACACCTTC
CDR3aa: CSVEARDRGLFNYGYTF

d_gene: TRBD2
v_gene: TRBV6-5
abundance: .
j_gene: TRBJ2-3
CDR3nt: TGTGCCAGCAGGTTAGCGGGGGGCCGGGATACGCAGTATTTT
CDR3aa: CASRLAGGRDTQYF

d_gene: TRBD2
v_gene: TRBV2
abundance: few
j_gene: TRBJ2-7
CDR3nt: TGTGCCAGCAGTGAAGCCCCGGGACTAGCGGGCCCATCCTACGAGCAGTACTTC
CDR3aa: CASSEAPGLAGPSYEQYF

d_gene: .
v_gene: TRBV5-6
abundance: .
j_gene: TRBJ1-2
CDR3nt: TGTGCCAGCAGCTTGGGACCGACGCTTGACTATGGCTACACCTTC
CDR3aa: CASSLGPTLDYGYTF

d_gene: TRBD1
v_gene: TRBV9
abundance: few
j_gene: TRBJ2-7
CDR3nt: TGTGCCAGCAGCGTACTCCGGACAGGGGTCCACGAGCAGTACTTC
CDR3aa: CASSVLRTGVHEQYF

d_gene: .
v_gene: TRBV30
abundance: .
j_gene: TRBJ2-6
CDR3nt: TGTGCCTGGAGTGTACGAGGGGGGGGGGCCAACGTCCTGACTTTC
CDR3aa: CAWSVRGGGANVLTF